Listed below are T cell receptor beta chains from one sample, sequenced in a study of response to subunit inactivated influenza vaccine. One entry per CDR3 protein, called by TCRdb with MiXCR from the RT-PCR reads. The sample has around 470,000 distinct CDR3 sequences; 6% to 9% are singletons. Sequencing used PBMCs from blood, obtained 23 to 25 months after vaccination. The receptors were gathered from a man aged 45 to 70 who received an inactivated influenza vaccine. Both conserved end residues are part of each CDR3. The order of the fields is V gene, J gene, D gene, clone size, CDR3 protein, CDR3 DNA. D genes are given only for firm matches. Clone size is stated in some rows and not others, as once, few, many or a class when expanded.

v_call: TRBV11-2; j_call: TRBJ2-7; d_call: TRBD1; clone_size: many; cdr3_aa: CASSPTRGQLKSYEQYF; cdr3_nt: TGTGCCAGCAGCCCTACCCGGGGACAGCTTAAATCCTACGAGCAGTACTTC
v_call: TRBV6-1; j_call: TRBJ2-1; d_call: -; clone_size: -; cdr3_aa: CGTNRQGYYNEQFF; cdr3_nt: TGTGGCACCAACCGGCAGGGGTACTACAATGAGCAGTTCTTC
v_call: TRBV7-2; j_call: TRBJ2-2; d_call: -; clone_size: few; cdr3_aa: CASSLVTGNTGELFF; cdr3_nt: TGTGCCAGCAGCTTAGTAACTGGAAACACCGGGGAGCTGTTTTTT
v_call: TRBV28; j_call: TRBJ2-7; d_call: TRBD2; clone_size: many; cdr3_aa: CASTTGGIYEQYF; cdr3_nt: TGTGCCAGTACTACCGGGGGGATCTACGAGCAGTACTTC
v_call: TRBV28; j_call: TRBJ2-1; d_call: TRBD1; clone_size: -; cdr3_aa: CTSSSGTEYWGEQFF; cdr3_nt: TGTACCAGCAGTTCCGGGACAGAGTATTGGGGTGAGCAGTTCTTC
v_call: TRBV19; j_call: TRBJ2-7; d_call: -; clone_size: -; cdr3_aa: CASSQDRVRGQYF; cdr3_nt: TGTGCCAGTAGTCAAGATCGTGTGAGGGGGCAGTACTTC
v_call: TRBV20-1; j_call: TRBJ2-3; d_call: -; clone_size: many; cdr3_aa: CSATTDTQYF; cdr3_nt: TGCAGTGCCACCACAGATACGCAGTATTTT
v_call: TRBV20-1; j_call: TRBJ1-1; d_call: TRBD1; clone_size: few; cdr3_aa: CSARDFARQGLNTEAFF; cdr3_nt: TGCAGTGCTAGAGATTTTGCGAGACAGGGACTGAACACTGAAGCTTTCTTT
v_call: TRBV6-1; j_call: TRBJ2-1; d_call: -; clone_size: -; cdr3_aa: CASSPTSLIYNEQFF; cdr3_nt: TGTGCCAGCAGCCCAACTAGCCTAATTTACAATGAGCAGTTCTTC
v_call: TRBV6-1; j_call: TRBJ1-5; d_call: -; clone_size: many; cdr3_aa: CASNAQEVGNQPQHF; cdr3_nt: TGTGCCAGCAACGCCCAGGAGGTGGGCAATCAGCCCCAGCATTTT